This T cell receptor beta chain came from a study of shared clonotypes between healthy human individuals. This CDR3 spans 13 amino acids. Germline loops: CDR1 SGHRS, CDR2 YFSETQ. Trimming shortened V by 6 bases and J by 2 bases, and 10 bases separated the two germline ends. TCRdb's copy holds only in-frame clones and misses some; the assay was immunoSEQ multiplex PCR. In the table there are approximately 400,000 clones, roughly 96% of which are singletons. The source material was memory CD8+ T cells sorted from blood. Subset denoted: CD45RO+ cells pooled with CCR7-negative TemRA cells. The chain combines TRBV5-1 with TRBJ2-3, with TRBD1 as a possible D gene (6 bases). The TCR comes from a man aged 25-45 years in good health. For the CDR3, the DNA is TGCGCCAGCAAGACAGGCCCCACAGATACGCAGTATTTT. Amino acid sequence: CASKTGPTDTQYF.